One and the same sample provided the 32 T cell receptor beta chains below, sequenced in a study of control samples from healthy donors and cancer patients. The table came from immunoSEQ multiplex PCR; TCRdb's copy has only in-frame clones and leaves some out. The sample includes under 150,000 clones, about 87% seen only once; the top ten take less than 3.5%. Sequenced: blood. These receptors all come from a middle-aged man in good health.

V usage is TRBV27 and J usage is TRBJ1-2; possibly TRBD1 for D (5 bases). CDR1 and CDR2 (germline): MNHEY, SMNVEV (reference sequence). Trimming took off 3 bases at V and 5 bases at J, with 10 bases between the two ends. This CDR3 spans 13 amino acids. CDR3 in amino acids: CASSFGADYGYTF. The CDR3 DNA reads TGTGCCAGCAGTTTTGGGGCCGATTATGGCTACACCTTC.

Written as DNA, the CDR3 is TGTGCCACCAGTGATTTTCGGACACCAAATCAGCCCCAGCATTTT. It yields the protein CATSDFRTPNQPQHF. The V call is TRBV24-1, the J call TRBJ1-5; D perhaps matches TRBD1 (5 bases). CDR1 is KGHDR and CDR2 is SFDVKD in the germline V gene. CDR3 length equals 15 residues. The V end lost 1 base, the J end lost 4 bases, and 10 bases lay between the germline ends.

V and J are TRBV7-9 and TRBJ2-3; D remains ambiguous. CDR3 size: 12 residues. Trimming removed 8 bases at V and 2 bases at J, with 8 bases between. Germline V gives CDR1 SEHNR, CDR2 FQNEAQ (reference sequence). In DNA, the CDR3 is TGTGCCAGCCGAGACAACACAGATACGCAGTATTTT. It yields the protein CASRDNTDTQYF. The full variable domain, in which reference TRBV7-9 and TRBJ2-3 provide the parts outside the CDR3, is DTGVSQNPRHKITKRGQNVTFRCDPISEHNRLYWYRQTLGQGPEFLTYFQNEAQLEKSRLLSDRFSAERPKGSFSTLEIQRTEQGDSAMYLCASRDNTDTQYFGPGTRLTVL.

The gene calls are TRBV14 and TRBJ2-1; D remains ambiguous. This CDR3 has 17 amino acids. Trimming stripped 3 bases from V and 4 bases from J, with 19 bases between. Germline CDR1 SGHDN, CDR2 FVKESK. CDR3 nucleotides: TGTGCCAGCAGCCACCCCTCGGGTTTAGTAAGGTACAATGAGCAGTTCTTC. Translated: CASSHPSGLVRYNEQFF. Full variable domain (rest looked up from reference TRBV14 and TRBJ2-1): EAGVTQFPSHSVIEKGQTVTLRCDPISGHDNLYWYRRVMGKEIKFLLHFVKESKQDESGMPNNRFLAERTGGTYSTLKVQPAELEDSGVYFCASSHPSGLVRYNEQFFGPGTRLTVL.

The chain links TRBV29-1 to TRBJ2-3; D may correspond to TRBD1 or TRBD2 (6 bases each). Germline V gene lookup returns CDR1 SQVTM and CDR2 ANQGSEA. V dropped 3 bases and J dropped 5 bases, with 12 bases sitting between them. There are 13 residues in the CDR3. The CDR3 is CSVDKGGGDTQYF. CDR3 nucleotide sequence: TGCAGCGTTGATAAGGGGGGTGGAGATACGCAGTATTTT.

This chain joins TRBV11-1 and TRBJ2-7, with 11 bases aligning to TRBD2. Germline CDR1 SGHAT, CDR2 FQDESV (reference sequence). CDR3 length equals 15 residues. Trimming took 5 bases from V and 4 from J; bases not matched to a gene: 7. In nucleotides, the CDR3 is TGTGCCAGCAGCGCCGGGACTAGCGGTGGTTACGAGCAGTACTTC. Translation gives CASSAGTSGGYEQYF. The full variable domain, completed using reference TRBV11-1 and TRBJ2-7, is EAEVAQSPRYKITEKSQAVAFWCDPISGHATLYWYRQILGQGPELLVQFQDESVVDDSQLPKDRFSAERLKGVDSTLKIQPAELGDSAMYLCASSAGTSGGYEQYFGPGTRLTVT.

This clone was detected only once. This chain connects TRBV9 to TRBJ2-3; 8 bases map to TRBD2. The germline V gene has CDR1 SGDLS and CDR2 YYNGEE. The CDR3 runs to 16 residues. J lost 2 bases, V lost 0 bases, and 5 bases had no gene match. The DNA for the CDR3 is TGTGCCAGCAGCGTAGTTCGGGGGGGCTTCACAGATACGCAGTATTTT. It encodes CASSVVRGGFTDTQYF. Based on the CDR3 plus reference TRBV9 and TRBJ2-3, the full variable domain is DSGVTQTPKHLITATGQRVTLRCSPRSGDLSVYWYQQSLDQGLQFLIQYYNGEERAKGNILERFSAQQFPDLHSELNLSSLELGDSALYFCASSVVRGGFTDTQYFGPGTRLTVL.

The genes are TRBV12-3 or TRBV12-4 and TRBJ1-1, with 7 nucleotides matching TRBD1. CDR3 length: 13 residues. J was trimmed by 13 bases and V by 1 base; bases with no gene match: 9. CDR3 residues: CASSLGVRTGGFF. The CDR3 region has the DNA TGTGCCAGCAGTTTAGGGGTACGGACAGGAGGTTTCTTT.

The rearrangement joins TRBV18 to TRBJ1-1, with D possibly matching TRBD1 (5 bases). The germline CDR1 and CDR2 sequences are KGHSH and LQKENI. This CDR3 contains 15 residues. Trimming took 3 bases from V and 4 from J, leaving 15 bases between them. The DNA of the CDR3 is TGTGCCAGCTCACCTAAGGGGTGGGGGGTCACTGAAGCTTTCTTT. Translated, it gives CASSPKGWGVTEAFF.

The chain has TRBV4-3 and TRBJ2-7; the D is unclear. This CDR3 has 12 amino acids. Germline loops: CDR1 LGHNA, CDR2 YSLEER. Trimming took off 2 bases at V and 7 bases at J, with 9 bases between the two ends. The CDR3 protein is CASSQPGGEQYF. CDR3 DNA sequence: TGCGCCAGCAGCCAACCAGGTGGGGAGCAGTACTTC.

The V and J genes are TRBV7-2 and TRBJ2-3; D may be TRBD1 or TRBD2 (6 bases each). The CDR3 totals 16 residues. Trimming took 4 bases from V and 3 from J, leaving 17 bases between them. Per the germline V gene, CDR1 is SGHTA and CDR2 is FQGNSA. The CDR3 reads CASSSLPGAGTDTQYF. CDR3 DNA: TGTGCCAGCAGCTCACTCCCGGGGGCTGGGACAGATACGCAGTATTTT.

In nucleotides, the CDR3 is TGCGCCAGCAGCCAGGGACTACGGAACACCGGGGAGCTGTTTTTT. Its protein product is CASSQGLRNTGELFF. The V call is TRBV5-1, the J call TRBJ2-2, with 7 bases identical to TRBD2. The CDR3 totals 15 residues. The ends lost 4 bases at V and 1 base at J; junction bases unmatched: 4. Germline CDR1 and CDR2: SGHRS and YFSETQ.

The CDR3 DNA reads as TGTGCCAGCCGCCGGGGACTAGCGGGGGGGGAGACCCAGTACTTC. This gives the protein CASRRGLAGGETQYF. The rearrangement links TRBV6-5 to TRBJ2-5; 16 nucleotides agree with TRBD2. Trimming cost V 8 bases and J 5 bases; bases outside gene matches: 5. Per germline, CDR1 MNHEY and CDR2 SVGAGI. The CDR3 sequence is 15 residues long.

This chain joins TRBV6-5 and TRBJ1-4, with D tentatively TRBD1 (5 bases). V was pared by 2 bases and J by 0 bases, with 7 bases between. The CDR3 sequence is 15 residues long. Germline lookup yields CDR1 MNHEY and CDR2 SVGAGI. CDR3 nucleotides: TGTGCCAGCAGTTACGGGACCACAACTAATGAAAAACTGTTTTTT. Translating it yields CASSYGTTTNEKLFF.

The V gene is TRBV6-1, the J gene TRBJ1-5, with D perhaps TRBD1 (5 bases). V lost 2 bases, J lost 6 bases, and 14 bases lay in between. Germline V gene data show CDR1 as MNHNS and CDR2 as SASEGT. This CDR3 has 15 residues. The CDR3 DNA reads TGTGCCAGCAGTGAAAAGTTTGGGGCAGTTCAGCCCCAGCATTTT. It yields the protein CASSEKFGAVQPQHF.

J is TRBJ2-5 and V is TRBV6-5, with D possibly matching TRBD2 (6 bases). V lost 4 bases and J lost 5, with 14 bases in between. The germline gives CDR1 MNHEY, CDR2 SVGAGI. There are 14 residues in the CDR3. In nucleotides, the CDR3 is TGTGCCAGCAGTTCCCCGACTAGGGCGGAGACCCAGTACTTC. Translating it yields CASSSPTRAETQYF.

The chain uses TRBV7-9 and TRBJ1-2, with D perhaps TRBD1 (6 bases). Germline lookup yields CDR1 SEHNR and CDR2 FQNEAQ (reference sequence). The CDR3 is 14 amino acids. Trimming left V 1 base short and J 4 bases short, with 10 bases between. CDR3 in DNA: TGTGCCAGCAGCTTAGGGGGGCAGTCCTATGGCTACACCTTC. This codes for CASSLGGQSYGYTF.

The CDR3 nucleotides are TGTGCCAGTAGTATAGGAGGGAGGAGGAATCAGCCCCAGCATTTT. This gives the protein CASSIGGRRNQPQHF. The V gene is TRBV19, the J gene TRBJ1-5; no definite D call. This CDR3 is 15 amino acids long. V gave up 1 base and J gave up 4 bases, with 11 bases separating them. Germline values: CDR1 LNHDA, CDR2 SQIVND (reference sequence).

The table lists this clone with a few counts. In nucleotides, the CDR3 is TGTGCCAGCAGCCAAGTGTTAGGGCAGGGAGATAACTATGGCTACACCTTC. This encodes CASSQVLGQGDNYGYTF. The chain combines TRBV3-1 (or the pseudogene TRBV3-2) with TRBJ1-2; maybe TRBD1 (5 bases). CDR3 size: 17 residues. Germline CDR1 reads LGHDT; CDR2 reads YNNKEL (reference sequence). V was shortened by 1 base and J by 1 base, with 16 bases between the two germline ends.

This chain connects TRBV7-9 to TRBJ2-3; possible D gene TRBD1, 6 bases. There are 14 residues in the CDR3. Germline CDR1 reads SEHNR; CDR2 reads FQNEAQ (reference sequence). The V end lost 5 bases, the J end lost 2 bases, and 11 bases lay between the germline ends. Here the CDR3 reads CASSLDRNTDTQYF. CDR3 in DNA: TGTGCCAGCAGCCTCGACAGGAACACAGATACGCAGTATTTT.

This clone was seen at least ten times. In DNA form, the CDR3 reads TGTGCCAGCAGTTTCTCTTACACTGAAGCTTTCTTT. This translates into CASSFSYTEAFF. The rearrangement uses TRBV27 and TRBJ1-1, with D uncertain. Germline CDR1 and CDR2: MNHEY and SMNVEV (reference sequence). CDR3 length: 12 amino acids. Trimming removed 3 bases at V and 3 bases at J, with 5 bases between.

J is TRBJ2-2 and V is TRBV18, with 7 bases aligning to TRBD1. Germline V lookup: CDR1 KGHSH, CDR2 LQKENI. V shed 3 bases and J 3 bases; nucleotides not matched to a gene: 7. The CDR3 loop spans 16 amino acids. As DNA, the CDR3 is TGTGCCAGCTCACCGAGAGGGACAGATCACACCGGGGAGCTGTTTTTT. As protein: CASSPRGTDHTGELFF.

The chain carries TRBV30 and TRBJ1-1; tentatively, D is TRBD1 (5 bases). V was pared by 0 bases and J by 5 bases, with 22 bases between. The germline CDR1 and CDR2 sequences are GTSNPN and SVGIG (reference sequence). The CDR3 has 17 residues. CDR3 amino acids: CAWSVRTGQGLKTEAFF. Written as DNA, the CDR3 is TGTGCCTGGAGTGTACGTACGGGTCAGGGATTAAAAACTGAAGCTTTCTTT. Looking up the rest from reference TRBV30 and TRBJ1-1 gives the full variable domain: SQTIHQWPATLVQPVGSPLSLECTVEGTSNPNLYWYRQAAGRGLQLLFYSVGIGQISSEVPQNLSASRPQDRQFILSSKKLLLSDSGFYLCAWSVRTGQGLKTEAFFGQGTRLTVV.

The rearrangement joins TRBV14 to TRBJ1-1; D is possibly TRBD1 (6 bases). V was trimmed by 1 base and J by 0 bases, leaving 9 bases between them. This CDR3 spans 15 amino acids. Per the germline V gene, CDR1 is SGHDN and CDR2 is FVKESK. Written as DNA, the CDR3 is TGTGCCAGCAGCCAAGTAACAGGGTTGAACACTGAAGCTTTCTTT. Encoded protein: CASSQVTGLNTEAFF.

The rearrangement links TRBV5-6 to TRBJ1-1; 7 nucleotides agree with TRBD1. The CDR3 extends over 13 amino acids. With V trimmed by 4 bases and J by 1 base, 1 base remained unmatched. Germline CDR1 reads SGHDT; CDR2 reads YYEEEE. The CDR3 spells CASSRTGNTEAFF. CDR3 nucleotides: TGTGCCAGCAGCCGGACAGGGAACACTGAAGCTTTCTTT. Full variable domain (rest looked up from reference TRBV5-6 and TRBJ1-1): DAGVTQSPTHLIKTRGQQVTLRCSPKSGHDTVSWYQQALGQGPQFIFQYYEEEERQRGNFPDRFSGHQFPNYSSELNVNALLLGDSALYLCASSRTGNTEAFFGQGTRLTVV.

V and J are TRBV7-8 and TRBJ1-5; no clear D. Germline loops: CDR1 SGHVS, CDR2 FQNEAQ. The CDR3 has 13 residues. Trimming stripped 5 bases from V and 4 bases from J, with 9 bases between. The CDR3 bases are TGTGCCAGCAGCGGCGGAATTAATCAGCCCCAGCATTTT. This sequence encodes CASSGGINQPQHF.

The V and J genes are TRBV7-2 and TRBJ2-5; D is uncertain. The ends were cut back, 5 bases at V and 5 bases at J, with 12 bases in the middle. This CDR3 is built from 13 residues. CDR1 is SGHTA, CDR2 FQGNSA, per germline. The CDR3 region is CASSRDRGETQYF. The CDR3 coding sequence is TGTGCCAGCAGCCGTGACCGAGGCGAGACCCAGTACTTC.

The chain recombines TRBV29-1 with TRBJ1-3; D not resolved. The germline V gene encodes CDR1 SQVTM and CDR2 ANQGSEA. The CDR3 contains 14 residues. V was pared by 7 bases and J by 3 bases, with 16 bases between. The CDR3 DNA is TGCAGCGCCCAGGAGGGAATGGGTGGAAACACCATATATTTT. Protein product: CSAQEGMGGNTIYF.

This chain uses TRBV6-2 or TRBV6-3 with TRBJ2-7, with TRBD1 as a possible D gene (6 bases). The CDR3 is made up of 15 amino acids. V was pared by 0 bases and J by 2 bases, with 11 bases between. CDR1 MNHEY and CDR2 SVGEGT come from the germline V gene. CDR3 bases: TGTGCCAGCAGTTACTCTCGGACAGCTACCTACGAGCAGTACTTC. Amino acids: CASSYSRTATYEQYF.

The V and J genes are TRBV18 and TRBJ2-7, with 9 bases identical to TRBD1. The CDR3 is made up of 14 amino acids. Germline CDR1 is KGHSH and CDR2 is LQKENI. Trimming took 4 bases from V and 2 from J; bases not matched to a gene: 3. The CDR3 DNA is TGTGCCAGCTCACGGGACAGGGTTGCCTACGAGCAGTACTTC. It translates to CASSRDRVAYEQYF. The whole variable domain, filled in from reference TRBV18 and TRBJ2-7, reads NAGVMQNPRHLVRRRGQEARLRCSPMKGHSHVYWYRQLPEEGLKFMVYLQKENIIDESGMPKERFSAEFPKEGPSILRIQQVVRGDSAAYFCASSRDRVAYEQYFGPGTRLTVT.

The rearrangement links TRBV4-1 to TRBJ2-3; 15 bases align to TRBD2. The germline V gene has CDR1 MGHRA and CDR2 YSYEKL. The junction had 5 bases not matched to a gene; V was cut back by 4 bases and J by 6 bases. The CDR3 runs 16 residues. The CDR3 is CASSRTSGGAEDTQYF. CDR3 nucleotide sequence: TGCGCCAGCAGCCGGACTAGCGGGGGGGCTGAGGATACGCAGTATTTT.

CDR3 nucleotide sequence: TGTGCCAGCAGTAGGGAGGAGGGCATTCAGTACTTC. Residues: CASSREEGIQYF. This rearrangement joins TRBV7-9 to TRBJ2-4, with a possible D match to TRBD2 (6 bases). Germline V gives CDR1 SEHNR, CDR2 FQNEAQ (reference sequence). V was cut by 6 bases and J by 9 bases, with 12 bases left in between. The CDR3 has 12 residues.